A single sample gave rise to the 31 T cell receptor beta chains below, sequenced in a study of PD-L1 blockade in urothelial cancer. Using immunoSEQ multiplex PCR, the repertoire was profiled, and TCRdb retains in-frame clones only, with some absent. In the table there are 130,000 or so clones, less than 85% of which are singletons. Stated time point: pretreatment peripheral blood. Material: PBMCs, obtained around atezolizumab (anti-PD-L1) treatment. These receptors were taken from a middle-aged man with urothelial cancer.

Worth noting for this clone: This specimen includes other DNA sequences encoding the same CDR3. The chain couples TRBV30 to TRBJ2-7; TRBD1 matches at 8 bases. Trimming removed 5 bases from V and 2 bases from J; junction bases left unmatched: 2. CDR3 length equals 12 residues. Germline CDR1 and CDR2: GTSNPN and SVGIG (reference sequence). CDR3 DNA sequence: TGTGCCTGGGGACAGGGACCCTACGAGCAGTACTTC. It yields the protein CAWGQGPYEQYF. Full variable domain (rest looked up from reference TRBV30 and TRBJ2-7): SQTIHQWPATLVQPVGSPLSLECTVEGTSNPNLYWYRQAAGRGLQLLFYSVGIGQISSEVPQNLSASRPQDRQFILSSKKLLLSDSGFYLCAWGQGPYEQYFGPGTRLTVT.

The V and J genes are TRBV6-5 and TRBJ2-1; maybe TRBD2 (5 bases). V was pared by 2 bases and J by 5 bases, with 13 bases between. Germline CDR1 and CDR2: MNHEY and SVGAGI. There are 15 residues in the CDR3. The DNA for the CDR3 is TGTGCCAGCAGTTACGAGCGGAACACAAACAATGAGCAGTTCTTC. Translated: CASSYERNTNNEQFF.

The chain uses TRBV7-3 and TRBJ2-1, with 8 bases fitting TRBD2. CDR3 length: 18 residues. Losses at the gene ends were 1 base for V and 2 bases for J; bases not matched to a gene: 10. Germline CDR1 SGHTA, CDR2 FQGTGA. The CDR3 bases are TGTGCCAGCAGCTTAAATCCGAGCGGGGGAGGTCCCTACAATGAGCAGTTCTTC. This sequence encodes CASSLNPSGGGPYNEQFF.

V and J are TRBV9 and TRBJ1-3; D uncertain. This CDR3 region has 14 residues. V was pared by 2 bases and J by 0 bases, with 6 bases between. Germline V lookup: CDR1 SGDLS, CDR2 YYNGEE. The CDR3 loop reads CASSVPSSGNTIYF. The DNA for the CDR3 is TGTGCCAGCAGCGTTCCGAGCTCTGGAAACACCATATATTTT.

V usage is TRBV7-9 and J usage is TRBJ2-7; maybe TRBD2 (5 bases). V lost 2 bases and J 5 bases, leaving 13 bases between the germline ends. Looked up from germline, CDR1 is SEHNR and CDR2 is FQNEAQ (reference sequence). The CDR3 loop spans 14 amino acids. The CDR3 coding sequence is TGTGCCAGCAGCTTAACGGGGTCGATCAACGAGCAGTACTTC. Protein: CASSLTGSINEQYF.

The rearrangement joins TRBV4-2 to TRBJ2-3, with TRBD2 identical over 8 bases. The V gene's germline CDR1 is LGHNA and CDR2 YNFKEQ. CDR3 length: 15 residues. The V and J ends lost 0 bases and 2 bases, in that order; junction bases with no gene match: 1. DNA for the CDR3: TGTGCCAGCAGCCAAGAACTAGCGGCCACAGATACGCAGTATTTT. Amino acid sequence: CASSQELAATDTQYF.

The chain uses TRBV6-5 and TRBJ1-1; no reliable D call. This CDR3 contains 14 residues. The germline V gene encodes CDR1 MNHEY and CDR2 SVGAGI. Trimming pared 3 bases from V and 6 bases from J, leaving 14 bases between. The CDR3 sequence is CASSYVAPGSEAFF. CDR3 bases: TGTGCCAGCAGTTATGTAGCCCCGGGATCTGAAGCTTTCTTT.

The chain combines TRBV18 with TRBJ2-3, with 9 positions matching TRBD2. Germline CDR1 is KGHSH and CDR2 is LQKENI. Losses at the gene ends were 3 bases for V and 3 bases for J; bases not matched to a gene: 7. The CDR3 is made up of 16 amino acids. The CDR3 DNA follows: TGTGCCAGCTCACCCCCCGCGGGAGGGCCGACAGATACGCAGTATTTT. Translation: CASSPPAGGPTDTQYF.

V gene TRBV6-1 combines with J gene TRBJ2-7, with 12 positions matching TRBD1. Trimming cost V 6 bases and J 6 bases; bases outside gene matches: 6. This CDR3 is 14 amino acids long. CDR1 is MNHNS and CDR2 is SASEGT in the germline V gene. The CDR3 reads CASSRDRGRVEQYF. Here the CDR3 DNA reads TGTGCCAGCAGCCGGGACAGGGGGCGCGTCGAGCAGTACTTC.

The chain is built from TRBV28 and TRBJ2-1; 10 positions agree with TRBD1. Germline V gives CDR1 MDHEN, CDR2 SYDVKM. The CDR3 spans 15 residues. V shed 6 bases, J shed 4 bases, and the junction held 6 bases outside the gene matches. CDR3 protein: CASSRPGQGYNEQFF. In nucleotides, the CDR3 is TGTGCCAGCAGCCGCCCGGGACAGGGGTACAATGAGCAGTTCTTC.

The gene calls are TRBV21-1 and TRBJ2-4; the D call of TRBD2 is as the table states it, not checked on the DNA. TRBV21-1 is flagged as a pseudogene. The CDR3 runs 20 residues. Here the CDR3 DNA reads TGTGCCAGCAGCAAAGCGGGGACTAGCCGAGGGTATCTAGCCAAAAACATTCAGTACTTC. Amino acids: CASSKAGTSRGYLAKNIQYF.

The chain couples TRBV5-1 to TRBJ1-3, with a possible D match to TRBD1 (5 bases). This CDR3 spans 16 amino acids. Germline lookup yields CDR1 SGHRS and CDR2 YFSETQ. V lost 0 bases and J lost 3, with 13 bases in between. The DNA for the CDR3 is TGCGCCAGCAGCTTGGCCTGGGGCATAAGTGGAAACACCATATATTTT. This encodes CASSLAWGISGNTIYF.

The chain joins TRBV19 to TRBJ1-2; TRBD1 aligns across 8 bases. The CDR3 has 15 residues. The germline V gene encodes CDR1 LNHDA and CDR2 SQIVND (reference sequence). V shed 9 bases, J shed 4 bases, and the junction held 13 bases outside the gene matches. The chain's CDR3 is CASRGGQGGSYGYTF. For the CDR3, the DNA is TGTGCCAGCAGAGGAGGACAGGGAGGGAGCTATGGCTACACCTTC. The full variable domain, completed using reference TRBV19 and TRBJ1-2, is DGGITQSPKYLFRKEGQNVTLSCEQNLNHDAMYWYRQDPGQGLRLIYYSQIVNDFQKGDIAEGYSVSREKKESFPLTVTSAQKNPTAFYLCASRGGQGGSYGYTFGSGTRLTVV.

The V and J genes are TRBV19 and TRBJ2-3; 12 bases agree with TRBD1. Losses at the gene ends were 6 bases for V and 5 bases for J; bases not matched to a gene: 6. Germline CDR1 reads LNHDA; CDR2 reads SQIVND (reference sequence). The CDR3 is 15 residues long. The CDR3 nucleotides read TGTGCCAGTAGCCCGGGACAGGGGGCGAGAGATACGCAGTATTTT. This sequence encodes CASSPGQGARDTQYF. The complete variable domain, with remaining parts taken from reference TRBV19 and TRBJ2-3, reads DGGITQSPKYLFRKEGQNVTLSCEQNLNHDAMYWYRQDPGQGLRLIYYSQIVNDFQKGDIAEGYSVSREKKESFPLTVTSAQKNPTAFYLCASSPGQGARDTQYFGPGTRLTVL.

J is TRBJ2-7 and V is TRBV4-1; 9 bases agree with TRBD2. This CDR3 has 15 residues. The V segment lost 1 base and the J segment 2 bases; nucleotides outside the gene matches: 3. CDR1 and CDR2 from the germline V gene are MGHRA and YSYEKL. The CDR3 sequence is CASSQALAGPYEQYF. DNA of the CDR3: TGCGCCAGCAGCCAAGCCCTAGCGGGGCCCTACGAGCAGTACTTC.

The J gene is TRBJ1-5, the V gene TRBV30; 9 positions agree with TRBD1. The CDR3 runs to 14 residues. The germline V gene has CDR1 GTSNPN and CDR2 SVGIG (reference sequence). The trim removed 5 bases at V and 6 bases at J, leaving 8 bases unmatched. CDR3 sequence: CAWDGQGLGQPQHF. The CDR3, as DNA: TGTGCCTGGGATGGACAGGGGTTGGGTCAGCCCCAGCATTTT.

J is TRBJ1-1 and V is TRBV19; 7 nucleotides agree with TRBD1. This CDR3 contains 15 residues. Germline V gene data show CDR1 as LNHDA and CDR2 as SQIVND (reference sequence). Unmatched junction bases numbered 5, after V lost 4 bases and J lost 0 bases. The CDR3: CASSRDSRMNTEAFF. Here the CDR3 DNA reads TGTGCCAGTAGTAGGGACAGCCGCATGAACACTGAAGCTTTCTTT.

This rearrangement joins TRBV7-3 to TRBJ2-1; the D is unclear. The germline CDR1 and CDR2 sequences are SGHTA and FQGTGA. This CDR3 contains 14 residues. Trimming left V 2 bases short and J 5 bases short, with 10 bases between. The CDR3 nucleotides read TGTGCCAGCAGCTTAGCGTCAGGTAACAATGAGCAGTTCTTC. This encodes CASSLASGNNEQFF.

The chain is built from TRBV7-2 and TRBJ2-3; TRBD2 matches 13 bases. The V gene end was trimmed by 4 bases and the J gene end by 11 bases; junction bases not matched to a gene: 12. The germline gives CDR1 SGHTA, CDR2 FQGNSA. The length of the CDR3 is 16 residues. The CDR3 loop is CASSSPGLAGPRGQYF. DNA of the CDR3: TGTGCCAGCAGCTCACCGGGACTAGCGGGGCCAAGGGGGCAGTATTTT.

The chain carries TRBV14 and TRBJ2-7; TRBD1 is a possible D gene (6 bases). The CDR3 runs to 15 residues. Germline CDR1 is SGHDN and CDR2 is FVKESK. Deletions cut 3 bases from V and 0 bases from J, with 12 bases between. The CDR3 DNA sequence: TGTGCCAGCAGCCATCGACAGGAGTTCTCCTACGAGCAGTACTTC. Its protein is CASSHRQEFSYEQYF. The full variable domain, in which reference TRBV14 and TRBJ2-7 provide the parts outside the CDR3, is EAGVTQFPSHSVIEKGQTVTLRCDPISGHDNLYWYRRVMGKEIKFLLHFVKESKQDESGMPNNRFLAERTGGTYSTLKVQPAELEDSGVYFCASSHRQEFSYEQYFGPGTRLTVT.

The chain links TRBV30 to TRBJ1-5, with TRBD1 matching over 9 bases. With V trimmed by 3 bases and J by 7 bases, 16 bases remained unmatched. Germline V lookup: CDR1 GTSNPN, CDR2 SVGIG (reference sequence). The CDR3 covers 17 residues. The CDR3 DNA is TGTGCCTGGAGGGGGGGCCCCCGGGACAGGGCTGTCCAGCCCCAGCATTTT. Translated: CAWRGGPRDRAVQPQHF. Complete variable domain (other parts from reference TRBV30 and TRBJ1-5): SQTIHQWPATLVQPVGSPLSLECTVEGTSNPNLYWYRQAAGRGLQLLFYSVGIGQISSEVPQNLSASRPQDRQFILSSKKLLLSDSGFYLCAWRGGPRDRAVQPQHFGDGTRLSIL.

The J gene is TRBJ2-7, the V gene TRBV6-1; D uncertain. The CDR3 runs to 12 residues. CDR1 MNHNS and CDR2 SASEGT come from the germline V gene. Deletions cut 6 bases from V and 3 bases from J, with 9 bases between. The CDR3 DNA is TGTGCCAGCAGAGCCCCCTACTACGAGCAGTACTTC. Translating gives CASRAPYYEQYF.

This clone appeared a single time. V is TRBV7-9 and J is TRBJ2-3; D is uncertain. Trimming stripped 2 bases from V and 1 base from J, with 7 bases between. This CDR3 has 14 amino acids. The V gene's germline CDR1 is SEHNR and CDR2 FQNEAQ (reference sequence). CDR3: CASSLTAGTDTQYF. The DNA of the CDR3 is TGTGCCAGCAGCTTAACAGCTGGCACAGATACGCAGTATTTT. Based on the CDR3 plus reference TRBV7-9 and TRBJ2-3, the full variable domain is DTGVSQNPRHKITKRGQNVTFRCDPISEHNRLYWYRQTLGQGPEFLTYFQNEAQLEKSRLLSDRFSAERPKGSFSTLEIQRTEQGDSAMYLCASSLTAGTDTQYFGPGTRLTVL.

The V gene is TRBV28, the J gene TRBJ2-2; D gene ambiguous. CDR3 size: 13 residues. Per the germline V gene, CDR1 is MDHEN and CDR2 is SYDVKM. Between the trimmed V and J ends, which lost 8 bases and 5 bases, there was a span of 12 bases. CDR3 residues: CASLKSDTGELFF. The CDR3 coding sequence is TGTGCCAGCCTGAAGAGCGATACCGGGGAGCTGTTTTTT.

The chain couples TRBV7-6 to TRBJ2-1, with TRBD1 matching 9 bases. Trimming took 4 bases from V and 9 from J; bases not matched to a gene: 1. Germline values: CDR1 SGHVS, CDR2 FNYEAQ. This CDR3 comprises 12 residues. As DNA, the CDR3 is TGTGCCAGCAGCTCACAGGGGGCTGAGCAGTTCTTC. Protein: CASSSQGAEQFF. The full variable domain, rest sourced from reference TRBV7-6 and TRBJ2-1, is GAGVSQSPRYKVTKRGQDVALRCDPISGHVSLYWYRQALGQGPEFLTYFNYEAQQDKSGLPNDRFSAERPEGSISTLTIQRTEQRDSAMYRCASSSQGAEQFFGPGTRLTVL.

This clone was observed once. The chain carries TRBV6-5 and TRBJ1-3; 9 bases are shared with TRBD1. The CDR3 is 16 residues long. V lost 0 bases to trimming and J lost 4 bases; unmatched junction nucleotides: 4. Germline CDR1 MNHEY, CDR2 SVGAGI. DNA of the CDR3: TGTGCCAGCAGTTACTCGGGACAGGGTGGCGGAAACACCATATATTTT. Its translation is CASSYSGQGGGNTIYF.

The chain is built from TRBV27 and TRBJ2-4, with TRBD2 as a possible D gene (7 bases). Trimming removed 3 bases at V and 7 bases at J, with 13 bases between. Germline V CDR1 and CDR2: MNHEY, SMNVEV (reference sequence). CDR3 size: 14 residues. This CDR3 reads CASSFGGLGNIQYF. The CDR3 DNA sequence: TGTGCCAGCAGTTTCGGGGGGCTGGGGAACATTCAGTACTTC.

V and J are TRBV6-9 and TRBJ2-5, with 9 bases lining up with TRBD2. The CDR3 is made up of 14 amino acids. Germline values: CDR1 MNHGY, CDR2 SVAAGI. V shed 6 bases, J shed 2 bases, and the junction held 4 bases outside the gene matches. CDR3 coding DNA: TGTGCCAGCAGCTCTAGCGGGGTACAAGAGACCCAGTACTTC. Translation gives CASSSSGVQETQYF.

This chain connects TRBV7-9 to TRBJ1-4; TRBD1 is a possible D gene (5 bases). There are 15 residues in the CDR3. V was trimmed by 1 base and J by 8 bases, leaving 14 bases between them. Germline loops: CDR1 SEHNR, CDR2 FQNEAQ (reference sequence). CDR3 bases: TGTGCCAGCAGCTTAGGTGGGACCCGGGGGGAAAAACTGTTTTTT. It encodes CASSLGGTRGEKLFF.

This clone was seen just once. The rearrangement uses TRBV27 and TRBJ2-5; D remains unclear. CDR3 length: 13 residues. V lost 2 bases and J 2 bases, leaving 6 bases between the germline ends. Germline V CDR1 and CDR2: MNHEY, SMNVEV (reference sequence). The CDR3 bases are TGTGCCAGCAGTTTAGGCCAGCAAGAGACCCAGTACTTC. Its protein is CASSLGQQETQYF.

The sample holds a few counts of this clone. V usage is TRBV9 and J usage is TRBJ2-1; the D gene is possibly TRBD2 (5 bases). Trimming took off 0 bases at V and 3 bases at J, with 10 bases between the two ends. Germline lookup yields CDR1 SGDLS and CDR2 YYNGEE. The CDR3 spans 15 residues. The CDR3 reads CASSVASSNYNEQFF. In DNA, the CDR3 is TGTGCCAGCAGCGTAGCTAGCAGTAACTACAATGAGCAGTTCTTC.